This T cell receptor (beta chain) was identified during a study of blood T cell repertoires in COVID-19. Study overall: The study drew acute and convalescent COVID-19 samples from the United States, Italy and Spain. PBMCs, B-cell-depleted T cells, or T cells were the source of the cDNA or gDNA that made up the material.

The V gene lost 10 bases and the J gene lost 2 bases, with 8 bases spanning the gap. The germline gives CDR1 ENHRY, CDR2 SYGVKD. The CDR3 extends over 12 amino acids. The protocol was immunoSEQ multiplex PCR, while the TCRdb copy is restricted to in-frame clones and leaves out a portion. In the table there are over 85,000 clones, approximately 85% of which are singletons. The sequence derives from a woman older than 75 with COVID-19, enrolled during active disease. The sequenced sample consisted of peripheral blood. The gene calls are TRBV10-3 and TRBJ2-2; D is ambiguous. CDR3 sequence: CATEKNTGELFF. In DNA, the CDR3 is TGTGCCACCGAGAAAAACACCGGGGAGCTGTTTTTT.